The clone carrying this T cell receptor (beta chain) occurred a few times. Its antigen is unknown. These data come from a study of T-cell reconstitution after alpha-beta-depleted transplantation in children. Unique molecular identifiers were incorporated into the prepared TCRbeta library. Each CDR3 protein is one row after TCRdb ran MiXCR on the PCR reads. The sample records a few hundred thousand distinct CDR3 sequences, about a quarter being singletons. This CDR3 contains 14 residues. Germline assignment: CDR1 LGHDT and CDR2 YNNKEL (reference sequence). Trimming removed 3 bases at V and 6 bases at J, with 14 bases between. Study-wide points: High day-60 TCRbeta diversity in some patients came from surviving recipient T cells and thymic progenitors. After one year, T-cell counts and TCRbeta diversity mostly came from new T cells. Alpha-beta T cells about two months after transplant reportedly derived from several hundred expanded graft clones.

The receptor's source is a male patient younger than 18 who had a stem cell transplant for acute lymphoblastic leukemia, so the T cells may come from the graft donor. The starting material was PBMCs, mostly from graft donor cells, obtained 180 days after TCRalphabeta/CD19-depleted stem cell transplant. The chain combines TRBV3-1 with TRBJ1-1; D remains unclear. Written as DNA, the CDR3 is TGTGCCAGCAGCCAGGTCTCAGGAGTGGCTGAAGCTTTCTTT. Residues: CASSQVSGVAEAFF.